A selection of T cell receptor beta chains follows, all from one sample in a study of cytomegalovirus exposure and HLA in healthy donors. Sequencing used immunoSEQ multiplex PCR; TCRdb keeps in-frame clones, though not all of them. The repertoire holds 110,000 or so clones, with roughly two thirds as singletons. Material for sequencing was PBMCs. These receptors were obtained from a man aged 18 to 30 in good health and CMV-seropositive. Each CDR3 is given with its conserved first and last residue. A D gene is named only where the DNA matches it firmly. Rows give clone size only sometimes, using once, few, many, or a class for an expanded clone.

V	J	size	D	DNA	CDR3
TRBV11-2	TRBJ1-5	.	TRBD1	TGTGCCAGCAGCCGGGACAGGGTGGATCAGCCCCAGCATTTT	CASSRDRVDQPQHF
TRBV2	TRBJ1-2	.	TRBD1	TGTGCCAGCAGGACAGGGCCCAACTACTATGGCTACACCTTC	CASRTGPNYYGYTF
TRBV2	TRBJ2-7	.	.	TGTGCCAGCAGTGGCTACACAACAGGGATAAGGATATACGAGCAGTACTTC	CASSGYTTGIRIYEQYF
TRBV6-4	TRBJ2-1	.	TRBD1	TGTGCCAGCAGCAGCTTCCAGGGGGCAGCTTACAATGAGCAGTTCTTC	CASSSFQGAAYNEQFF
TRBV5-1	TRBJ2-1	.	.	TGCGCCAGCAGCTTGGCGGGACTGCCCTACAATGAGCAGTTCTTC	CASSLAGLPYNEQFF
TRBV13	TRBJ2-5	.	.	TGTGCCAGCAGGGACAGCTTGGGGGAGACCCAGTACTTC	CASRDSLGETQYF
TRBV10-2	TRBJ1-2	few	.	TGCGCCAGCAGTGCCACTACCTCCTATGGCTACACCTTC	CASSATTSYGYTF
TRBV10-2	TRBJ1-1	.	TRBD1	TGCGCCAGCGACAGTAGTTATCTTACAGGGGATGTGGGCACTGAAGCTTTCTTT	CASDSSYLTGDVGTEAFF
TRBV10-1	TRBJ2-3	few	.	TGCGCCAGCAGTGAGCTCCCCACAGATACGCAGTATTTT	CASSELPTDTQYF
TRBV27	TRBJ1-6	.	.	TGTGCCAGCAGATTAGGGACTGATAATTCACCCCTCCACTTT	CASRLGTDNSPLHF
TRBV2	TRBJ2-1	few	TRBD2	TGTGCCAGCAGGAGTAGCGGGGGAGCTTACAATGAGCAGTTCTTC	CASRSSGGAYNEQFF
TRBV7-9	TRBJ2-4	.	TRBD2	TGTGCCAGCAGCGCAGGGGGACTAGCGGGGATTCTAGCCAAAAACATTCAGTACTTC	CASSAGGLAGILAKNIQYF
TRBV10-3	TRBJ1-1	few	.	TGTGCCATCAGTGTATCAGAGAACACTGAAGCTTTCTTT	CAISVSENTEAFF
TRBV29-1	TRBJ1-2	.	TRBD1	TGCAGCGTTGAAAGGGGGACAGTTAGGGGCTACACCTTC	CSVERGTVRGYTF
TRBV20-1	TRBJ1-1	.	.	TGCAGTGCTCCGCAGGACACTGAAGCTTTCTTT	CSAPQDTEAFF
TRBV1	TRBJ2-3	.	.	TGCACCAGCTCCCGGGACTACCCTAGCACAGATACGCAGTATTTT	CTSSRDYPSTDTQYF
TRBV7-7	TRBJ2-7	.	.	TGTGCCAGCAGCTTAGGGCAGGGCCACGAGCAGTACTTC	CASSLGQGHEQYF
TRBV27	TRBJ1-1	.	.	TGTGCCAGCAGTTTATCGCCGGGCAGGGTGAACACTGAAGCTTTCTTT	CASSLSPGRVNTEAFF
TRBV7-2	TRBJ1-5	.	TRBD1	TGTGCCAGCAGCGCGACCGGGACAGGGGGTCGGCCCCAGCATTTT	CASSATGTGGRPQHF
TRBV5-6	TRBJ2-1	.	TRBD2	TGTGCCAGCAGCTTACTTGGGCTAGCGGGGGGGAGCTCCTACAATGAGCAGTTCTTC	CASSLLGLAGGSSYNEQFF
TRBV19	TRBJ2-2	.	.	TGTGCCAGTAGTATGATCGCAGGGACGAACACCGGGGAGCTGTTTTTT	CASSMIAGTNTGELFF
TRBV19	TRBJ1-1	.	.	TGTGCCAGTATGAGGTGGGGGACTGGGATGAACACTGAAGCTTTCTTT	CASMRWGTGMNTEAFF
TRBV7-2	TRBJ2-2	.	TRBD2	TGTGCCAGCATTCTAGCGGGGGGTCTGATCGGGGAGCTGTTTTTT	CASILAGGLIGELFF
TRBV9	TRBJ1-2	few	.	TGTGCCAGCAGCGTACCCCCAGGGGTCTACACCTTC	CASSVPPGVYTF
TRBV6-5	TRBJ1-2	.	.	TGTGCCAGCAGTTACAGGGGCCCATATGGCTACACCTTC	CASSYRGPYGYTF
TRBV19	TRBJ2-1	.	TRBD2	TGTGCCAGTAGATTAGCGGGGGCCTACAATGAGCAGTTCTTC	CASRLAGAYNEQFF
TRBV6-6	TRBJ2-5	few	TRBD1	TGTGCCAGCAGTTACCGGGACAGGGTGGAGACCCAGTACTTC	CASSYRDRVETQYF
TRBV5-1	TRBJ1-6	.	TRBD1	TGCGCCAGCAGCCCGGACAGGGTACCTTCACCCCTCCACTTT	CASSPDRVPSPLHF
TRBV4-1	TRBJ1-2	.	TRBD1	TGCGCCAGCAGCCACCGGGAGGGACAGTCTGGGACCTATGGCTACACCTTC	CASSHREGQSGTYGYTF
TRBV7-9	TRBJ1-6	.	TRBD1	TGTGCCAGCAGTTCTTCCCCAGGGGGGCCTAATTCACCCCTCCACTTT	CASSSSPGGPNSPLHF
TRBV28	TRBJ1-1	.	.	TGTGCCAGCAGTTTCGGTTGGGCAGGCAACACTGAAGCTTTCTTT	CASSFGWAGNTEAFF